The clone carrying this T cell receptor beta chain showed up just once. Trimming pared 6 bases from V and 6 bases from J, leaving 11 bases between. Germline V CDR1 and CDR2: MNHEY, SVGAGI. This CDR3 is built from 12 residues. Clones were read by immunoSEQ multiplex PCR, and TCRdb kept only the in-frame ones, dropping some. The sample includes some 250,000 clones, around 89% seen only once; the top ten take 8.8%. This sample stems from a study of blood T cell repertoires in COVID-19. The sequence was obtained from a man in his forties who had recovered from COVID-19. The specimen was PBMCs or T cells enriched from blood (not recorded which). The chain employs TRBV6-5 and TRBJ1-2; D uncertain. The CDR3 DNA is TGTGCCAGCAGGCCGCGGCAGCATGGCTACACCTTC. This translates into CASRPRQHGYTF.